The entry below describes one T cell receptor beta chain. This receptor's antigen is unknown. No much larger clone exists at a distance of one base, and base qualities are not known. The sample comes from a study of technical replicates of blood from a few donors (dated by TCRdb to between 2016 and 2019). The germline V gene (reference sequence) gives CDR1 as LNHDA and CDR2 as SQIVND. The CDR3 goes from the cysteine to the phenylalanine over 15 residues. Of all the DNA, just the CDR3 is kept, 45 bases in frame from base 1. Trimming removed 3 bases from V and 4 bases from J, leaving 13 bases between the germline ends. The receptor library was made with the immunoSEQ multiplex PCR assay. What TCRdb holds here is the immuneACCESS table cut down to in-frame rearrangements. Part of the clones is not present; checked against another copy, under half of the missing clones reflect an unresolved V gene, and the others are unexplained. The sample yields 54,000 or so clones; around 95% were counted once. The ten largest clones represent approximately 0.22% of the sample.

This sequence was found in a human donor in good health. This sequence uses TRBV19 and TRBJ2-1; 6 matching bases give a weak D call of TRBD2. The specimen was T cells isolated from PBMCs. In nucleotides, the sequence is TGTGCCAGTAGTATTTCCGGGGACTCATACAATGAGCAGTTCTTC. Translated, this is CASSISGDSYNEQFF.